A few counts support the clone carrying this TCR beta chain. A read error may account for a junction end that differs from germline. This sample is drawn from a study of blood T cells in healthy people across ages. The CDR3 totals 13 residues. Germline V gene sequence: CDR1 MNHNS, CDR2 SASEGT. Drawn from each donor were 8.5 to 10 milliliters of peripheral blood. With a J-beta primer mix and a sample-barcoded 5' primer, a second PCR ran about 7 to 12 cycles. TCRdb analysed the 5' RACE reads with MiXCR anew, one entry per CDR3 protein. In the table there are 600,000 or so distinct CDR3 sequences, less than 35% of which are singletons.

Sequences were obtained from blood. V and J are TRBV6-1 and TRBJ1-1; D uncertain. This receptor was obtained from a woman older than 75 in good health. CDR3 in amino acids: CASSEVMNTEAFF. In DNA form, the CDR3 reads TGTGCCAGCAGCGAAGTCATGAACACTGAAGCTTTCTTT.